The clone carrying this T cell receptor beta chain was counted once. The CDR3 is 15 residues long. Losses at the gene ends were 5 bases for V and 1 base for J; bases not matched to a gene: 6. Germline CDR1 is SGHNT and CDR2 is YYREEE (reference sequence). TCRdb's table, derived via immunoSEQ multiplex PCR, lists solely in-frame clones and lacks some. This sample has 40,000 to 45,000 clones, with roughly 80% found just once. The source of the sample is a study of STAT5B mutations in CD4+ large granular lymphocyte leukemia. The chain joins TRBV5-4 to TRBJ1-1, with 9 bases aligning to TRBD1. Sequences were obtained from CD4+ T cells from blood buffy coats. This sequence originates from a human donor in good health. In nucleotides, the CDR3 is TGTGCCAGCAGGATGGACAGGGGATCGAACACTGAAGCTTTCTTT. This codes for CASRMDRGSNTEAFF.